One TCR beta chain is described in this entry. The antigen remains undetermined. Here immunoSEQ multiplex PCR was the method, and the copy in TCRdb shows in-frame clones only, minus some. The sample records several thousand clones, more than 75% being singletons. These data originate in a study of STAT3 mutations in large granular lymphocyte leukemia. Overall study: Among longitudinally sequenced T-LGLL patients, roughly half had canonical activating STAT3 mutations detected.

General study findings and limits: In T-cell large granular lymphocyte leukemia, about half of patients showed multiple immunodominant subclonotypes.

This receptor was taken from an elderly man with T-cell large granular lymphocyte leukemia. Some clones in this sample may be carry-over from other donors' samples. Sequences were obtained from peripheral blood mononuclear cells.

The CDR3: CAWSVWGSMNTEAFF. The CDR3 coding sequence is TGTGCCTGGAGTGTATGGGGCAGCATGAACACTGAAGCTTTCTTT. The chain recombines TRBV30 with TRBJ1-1, with a tentative D call TRBD1 (5 bases). Germline V lookup: CDR1 GTSNPN, CDR2 SVGIG (reference sequence). The germline V and J ends were trimmed by 0 bases and 0 bases, with 11 bases remaining between them. The CDR3 is 15 amino acids.